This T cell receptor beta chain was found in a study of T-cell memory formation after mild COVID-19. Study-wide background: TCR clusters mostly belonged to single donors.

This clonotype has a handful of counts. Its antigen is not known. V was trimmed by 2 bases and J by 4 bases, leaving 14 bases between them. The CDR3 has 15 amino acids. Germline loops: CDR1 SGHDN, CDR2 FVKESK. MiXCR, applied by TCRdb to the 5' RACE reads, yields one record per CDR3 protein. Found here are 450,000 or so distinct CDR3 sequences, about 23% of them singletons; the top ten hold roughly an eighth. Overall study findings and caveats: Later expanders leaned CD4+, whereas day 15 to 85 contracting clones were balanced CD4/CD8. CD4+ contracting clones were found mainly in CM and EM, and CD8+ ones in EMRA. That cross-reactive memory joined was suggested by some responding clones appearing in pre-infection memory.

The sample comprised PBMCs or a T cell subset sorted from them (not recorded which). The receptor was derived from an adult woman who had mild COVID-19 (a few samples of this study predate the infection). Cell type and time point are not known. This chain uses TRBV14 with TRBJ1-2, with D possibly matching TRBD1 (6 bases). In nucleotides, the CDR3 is TGTGCCAGCAGCCAAATGCCAGGGGTTGGCTATGGCTACACCTTC. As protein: CASSQMPGVGYGYTF.